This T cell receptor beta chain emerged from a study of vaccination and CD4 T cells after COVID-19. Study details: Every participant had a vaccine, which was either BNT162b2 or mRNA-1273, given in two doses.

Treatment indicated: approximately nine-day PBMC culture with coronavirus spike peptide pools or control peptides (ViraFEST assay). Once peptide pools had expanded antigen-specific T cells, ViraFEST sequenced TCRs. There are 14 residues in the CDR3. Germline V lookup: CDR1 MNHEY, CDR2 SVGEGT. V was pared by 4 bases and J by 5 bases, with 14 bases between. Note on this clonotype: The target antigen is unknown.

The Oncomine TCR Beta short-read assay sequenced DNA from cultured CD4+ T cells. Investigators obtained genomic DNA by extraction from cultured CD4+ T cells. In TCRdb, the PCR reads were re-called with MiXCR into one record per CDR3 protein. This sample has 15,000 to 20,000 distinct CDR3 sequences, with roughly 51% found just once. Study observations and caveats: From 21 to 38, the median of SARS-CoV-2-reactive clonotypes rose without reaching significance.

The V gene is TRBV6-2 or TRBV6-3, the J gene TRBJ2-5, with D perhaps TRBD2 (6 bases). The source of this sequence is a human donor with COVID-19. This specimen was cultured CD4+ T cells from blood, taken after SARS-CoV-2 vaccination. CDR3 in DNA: TGTGCCAGCAGTTCCGCGGGACCAGCGGAGACCCAGTACTTC. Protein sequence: CASSSAGPAETQYF.